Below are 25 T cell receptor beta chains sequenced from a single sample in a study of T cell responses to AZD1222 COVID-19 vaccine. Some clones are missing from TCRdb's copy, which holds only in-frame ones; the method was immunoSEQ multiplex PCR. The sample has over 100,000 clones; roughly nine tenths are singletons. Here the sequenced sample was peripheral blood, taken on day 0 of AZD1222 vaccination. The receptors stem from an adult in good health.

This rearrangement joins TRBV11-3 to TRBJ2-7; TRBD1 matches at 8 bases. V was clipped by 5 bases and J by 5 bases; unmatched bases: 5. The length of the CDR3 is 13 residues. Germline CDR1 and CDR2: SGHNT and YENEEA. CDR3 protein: CASSEDRVHEQYF. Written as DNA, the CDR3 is TGTGCCAGCAGCGAGGACAGGGTTCACGAGCAGTACTTC.

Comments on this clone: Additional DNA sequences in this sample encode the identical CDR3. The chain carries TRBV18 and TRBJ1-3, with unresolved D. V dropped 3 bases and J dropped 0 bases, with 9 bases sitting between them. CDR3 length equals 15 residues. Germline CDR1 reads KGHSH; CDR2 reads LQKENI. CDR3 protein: CASSPPVGSGNTIYF. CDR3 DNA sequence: TGTGCCAGCTCACCTCCGGTAGGCTCTGGAAACACCATATATTTT.

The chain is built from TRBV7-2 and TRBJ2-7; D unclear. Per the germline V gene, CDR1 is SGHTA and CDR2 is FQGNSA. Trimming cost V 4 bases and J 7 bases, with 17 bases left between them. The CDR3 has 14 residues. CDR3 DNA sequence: TGTGCCAGCAGCTGGCAGGAAAGAACTGGGGAGCAGTACTTC. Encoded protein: CASSWQERTGEQYF. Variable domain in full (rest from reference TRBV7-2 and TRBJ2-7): GAGVSQSPSNKVTEKGKDVELRCDPISGHTALYWYRQSLGQGLEFLIYFQGNSAPDKSGLPSDRFSAERTGGSVSTLTIQRTQQEDSAVYLCASSWQERTGEQYFGPGTRLTVT.

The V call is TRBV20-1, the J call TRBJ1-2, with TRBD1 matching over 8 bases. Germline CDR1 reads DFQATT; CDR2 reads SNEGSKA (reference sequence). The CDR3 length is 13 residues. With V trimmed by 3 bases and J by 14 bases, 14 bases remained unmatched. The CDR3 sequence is CSASSGGGREGTF. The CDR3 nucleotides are TGCAGTGCTAGTTCAGGGGGCGGACGGGAAGGTACCTTC.

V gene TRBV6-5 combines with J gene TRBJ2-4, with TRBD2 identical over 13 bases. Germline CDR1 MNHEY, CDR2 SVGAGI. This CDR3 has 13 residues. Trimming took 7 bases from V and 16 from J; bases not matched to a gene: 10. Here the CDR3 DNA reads TGTGCCAGCATCCCAACTAGCGGGGGGGCCGGATACTTC. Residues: CASIPTSGGAGYF.

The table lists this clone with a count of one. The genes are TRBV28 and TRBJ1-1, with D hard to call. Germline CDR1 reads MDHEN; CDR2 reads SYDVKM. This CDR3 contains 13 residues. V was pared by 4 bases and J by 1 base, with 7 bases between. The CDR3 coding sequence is TGTGCCAGCAGTTCCGGAAGGAACACTGAAGCTTTCTTT. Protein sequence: CASSSGRNTEAFF.

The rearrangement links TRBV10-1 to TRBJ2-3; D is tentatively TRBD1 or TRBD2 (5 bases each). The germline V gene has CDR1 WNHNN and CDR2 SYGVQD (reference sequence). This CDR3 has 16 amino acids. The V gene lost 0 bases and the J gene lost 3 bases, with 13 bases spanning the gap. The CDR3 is CASSESGSGGTDTQYF. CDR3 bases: TGCGCCAGCAGTGAGTCGGGGTCTGGGGGAACAGATACGCAGTATTTT.

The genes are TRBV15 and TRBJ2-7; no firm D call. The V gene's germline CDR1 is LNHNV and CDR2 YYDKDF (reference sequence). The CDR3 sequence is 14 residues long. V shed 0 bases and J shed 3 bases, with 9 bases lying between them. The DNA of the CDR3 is TGTGCCACCAGCAGAGATTCCGGCAGCTACGAGCAGTACTTC. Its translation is CATSRDSGSYEQYF.

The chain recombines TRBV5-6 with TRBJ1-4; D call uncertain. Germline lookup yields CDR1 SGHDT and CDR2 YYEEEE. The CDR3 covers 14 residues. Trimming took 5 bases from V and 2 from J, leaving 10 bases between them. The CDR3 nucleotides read TGTGCCAGCAGTTTACTGGGTACTAATGAAAAACTGTTTTTT. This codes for CASSLLGTNEKLFF.

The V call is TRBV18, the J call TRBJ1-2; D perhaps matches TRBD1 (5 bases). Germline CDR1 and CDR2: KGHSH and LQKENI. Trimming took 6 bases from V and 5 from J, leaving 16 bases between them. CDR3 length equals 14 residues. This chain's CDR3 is CASSPGTPRYGYTF. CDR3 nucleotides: TGTGCCAGCTCGCCCGGGACTCCCCGTTATGGCTACACCTTC. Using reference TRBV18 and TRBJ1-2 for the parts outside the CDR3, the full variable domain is NAGVMQNPRHLVRRRGQEARLRCSPMKGHSHVYWYRQLPEEGLKFMVYLQKENIIDESGMPKERFSAEFPKEGPSILRIQQVVRGDSAAYFCASSPGTPRYGYTFGSGTRLTVV.

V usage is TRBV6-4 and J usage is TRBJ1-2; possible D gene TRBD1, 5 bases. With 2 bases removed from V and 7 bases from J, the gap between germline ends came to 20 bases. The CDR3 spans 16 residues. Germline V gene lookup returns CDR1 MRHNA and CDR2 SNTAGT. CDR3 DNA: TGTGCCAGCAGTGACGTTGGGGCAGGACCTCGGGGTGGCTACACCTTC. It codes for CASSDVGAGPRGGYTF.

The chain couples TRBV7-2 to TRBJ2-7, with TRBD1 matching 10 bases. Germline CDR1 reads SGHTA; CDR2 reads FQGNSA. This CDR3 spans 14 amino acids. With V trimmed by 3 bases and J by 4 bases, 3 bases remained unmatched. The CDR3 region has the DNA TGTGCCAGCAGCTTGGGGACAGGGGTATACGAGCAGTACTTC. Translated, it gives CASSLGTGVYEQYF.

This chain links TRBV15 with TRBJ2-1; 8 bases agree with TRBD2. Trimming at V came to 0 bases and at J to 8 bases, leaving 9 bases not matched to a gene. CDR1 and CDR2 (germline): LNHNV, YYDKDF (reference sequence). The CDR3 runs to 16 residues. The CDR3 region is CATSRDPGLVFDEQFF. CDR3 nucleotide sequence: TGTGCCACCAGCAGAGACCCGGGACTAGTGTTTGATGAGCAGTTCTTC.

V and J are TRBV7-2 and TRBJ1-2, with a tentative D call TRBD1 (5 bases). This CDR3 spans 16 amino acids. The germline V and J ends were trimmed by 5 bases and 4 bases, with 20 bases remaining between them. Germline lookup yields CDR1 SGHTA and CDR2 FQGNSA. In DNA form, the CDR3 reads TGTGCCAGCAGCGAAGTACTTGGGGGTGTGGGCTATGGCTACACCTTC. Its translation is CASSEVLGGVGYGYTF.

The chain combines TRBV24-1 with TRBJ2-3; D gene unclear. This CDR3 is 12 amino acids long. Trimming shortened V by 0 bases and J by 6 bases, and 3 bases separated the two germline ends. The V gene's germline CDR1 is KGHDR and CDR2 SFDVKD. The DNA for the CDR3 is TGTGCCACCAGTGATTTGTCGGATACGCAGTATTTT. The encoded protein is CATSDLSDTQYF.

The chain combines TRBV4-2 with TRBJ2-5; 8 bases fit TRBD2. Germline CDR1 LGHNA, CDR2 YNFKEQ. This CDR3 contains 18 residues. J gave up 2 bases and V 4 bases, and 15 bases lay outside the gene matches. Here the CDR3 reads CASSPGRAGGPLQETQYF. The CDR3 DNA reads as TGTGCCAGCAGCCCTGGTAGGGCGGGGGGTCCCCTTCAAGAGACCCAGTACTTC.

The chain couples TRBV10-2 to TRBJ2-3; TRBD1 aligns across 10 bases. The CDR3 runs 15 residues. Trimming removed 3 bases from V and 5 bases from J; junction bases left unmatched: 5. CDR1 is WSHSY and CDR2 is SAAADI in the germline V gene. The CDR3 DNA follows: TGCGCCAGCAGTGACCGACAGGGGGCCGGAGATACGCAGTATTTT. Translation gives CASSDRQGAGDTQYF.

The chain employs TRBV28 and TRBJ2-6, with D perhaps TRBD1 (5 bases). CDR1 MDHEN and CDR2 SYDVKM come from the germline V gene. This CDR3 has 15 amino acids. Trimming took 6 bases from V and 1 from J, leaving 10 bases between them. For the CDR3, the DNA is TGTGCCAGCAGGCGTCAGGGTTCTGGGGCCAACGTCCTGACTTTC. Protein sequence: CASRRQGSGANVLTF.

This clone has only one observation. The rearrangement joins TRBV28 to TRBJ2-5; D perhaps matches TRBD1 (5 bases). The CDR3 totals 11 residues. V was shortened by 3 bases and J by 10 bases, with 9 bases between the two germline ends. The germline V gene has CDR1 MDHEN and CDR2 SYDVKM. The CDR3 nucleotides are TGTGCCAGCAGTTTCCCTCAGGGCCAGTACTTC. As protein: CASSFPQGQYF.

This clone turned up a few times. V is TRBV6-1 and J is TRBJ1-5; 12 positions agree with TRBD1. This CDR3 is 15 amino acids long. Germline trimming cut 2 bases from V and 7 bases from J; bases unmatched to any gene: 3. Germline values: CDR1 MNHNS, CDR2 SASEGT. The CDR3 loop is CASSELGQGAQPQHF. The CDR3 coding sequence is TGTGCCAGCAGTGAATTGGGACAGGGGGCCCAGCCCCAGCATTTT.

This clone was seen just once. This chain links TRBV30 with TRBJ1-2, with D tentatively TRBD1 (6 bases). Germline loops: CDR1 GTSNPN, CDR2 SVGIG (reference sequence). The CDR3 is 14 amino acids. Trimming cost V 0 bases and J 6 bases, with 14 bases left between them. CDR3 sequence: CAWSVMGRGDGYTF. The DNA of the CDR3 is TGTGCCTGGAGTGTAATGGGCAGGGGTGATGGCTACACCTTC.

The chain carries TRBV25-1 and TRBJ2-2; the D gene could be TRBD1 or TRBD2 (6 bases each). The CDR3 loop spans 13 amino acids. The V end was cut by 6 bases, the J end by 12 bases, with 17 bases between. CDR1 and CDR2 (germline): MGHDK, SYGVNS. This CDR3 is CASRTEGQEKLFF. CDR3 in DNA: TGTGCCAGCAGGACGGAGGGACAAGAGAAGCTGTTTTTT. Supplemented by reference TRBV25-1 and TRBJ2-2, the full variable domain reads EADIYQTPRYLVIGTGKKITLECSQTMGHDKMYWYQQDPGMELHLIHYSYGVNSTEKGDLSSESTVSRIRTEHFPLTLESARPSHTSQYLCASRTEGQEKLFFGEGSRLTVL.

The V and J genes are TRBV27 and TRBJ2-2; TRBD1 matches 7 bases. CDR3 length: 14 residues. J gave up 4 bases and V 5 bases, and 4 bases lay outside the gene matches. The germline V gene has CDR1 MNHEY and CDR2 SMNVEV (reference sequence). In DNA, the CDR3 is TGTGCCAGCAGTCCGGGACAGCTCACCGGGGAGCTGTTTTTT. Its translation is CASSPGQLTGELFF.

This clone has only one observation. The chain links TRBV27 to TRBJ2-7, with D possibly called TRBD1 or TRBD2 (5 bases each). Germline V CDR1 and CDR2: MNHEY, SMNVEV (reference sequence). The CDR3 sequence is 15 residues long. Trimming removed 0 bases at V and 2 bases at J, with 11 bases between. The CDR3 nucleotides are TGTGCCAGCAGTTTATCGGGGACCCCCGCCTACGAGCAGTACTTC. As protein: CASSLSGTPAYEQYF.

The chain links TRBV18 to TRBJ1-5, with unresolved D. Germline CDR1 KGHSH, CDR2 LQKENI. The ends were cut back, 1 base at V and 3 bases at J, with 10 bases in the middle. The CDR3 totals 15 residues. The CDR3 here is CASSPQGRPNQPQHF. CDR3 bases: TGTGCCAGCTCACCACAGGGCAGGCCCAATCAGCCCCAGCATTTT. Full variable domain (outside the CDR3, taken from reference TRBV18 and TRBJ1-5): NAGVMQNPRHLVRRRGQEARLRCSPMKGHSHVYWYRQLPEEGLKFMVYLQKENIIDESGMPKERFSAEFPKEGPSILRIQQVVRGDSAAYFCASSPQGRPNQPQHFGDGTRLSIL.